These 20 T cell receptor beta chains originate from one sample sequenced in a study of control samples from healthy donors and cancer patients. Here immunoSEQ multiplex PCR was the method, and the copy in TCRdb shows in-frame clones only, minus some. This repertoire shows about 140,000 clones, around 90% found once; its top ten account for 3% to 4%. What was sequenced was blood. These receptor sequences come from a man aged 30-40 years in good health.

The chain carries TRBV24-1 and TRBJ2-3, with 9 bases that match TRBD1. Germline V gives CDR1 KGHDR, CDR2 SFDVKD. Losses at the gene ends were 3 bases for V and 2 bases for J; bases not matched to a gene: 5. This CDR3 contains 16 residues. The CDR3 nucleotides read TGTGCCACCAGTGATCGGACAGGGGAGGACACAGATACGCAGTATTTT. It codes for CATSDRTGEDTDTQYF.

The J gene is TRBJ1-2, the V gene TRBV19, with D unresolved. The CDR3 length is 12 residues. Germline assignment: CDR1 LNHDA and CDR2 SQIVND (reference sequence). The V end lost 3 bases, the J end lost 8 bases, and 10 bases lay between the germline ends. The CDR3 protein is CASSMAARGYTF. CDR3 nucleotide sequence: TGTGCCAGTAGTATGGCGGCGCGGGGCTACACCTTC.

J is TRBJ2-2 and V is TRBV7-2; a weak D match, TRBD1 (5 bases). This CDR3 contains 14 residues. Trimming cost V 4 bases and J 4 bases, with 10 bases left between them. Germline CDR1 reads SGHTA; CDR2 reads FQGNSA. The CDR3 loop reads CASSYGQVTGELFF. In DNA, the CDR3 is TGTGCCAGCAGCTACGGACAAGTCACCGGGGAGCTGTTTTTT. The full variable domain, completed using reference TRBV7-2 and TRBJ2-2, is GAGVSQSPSNKVTEKGKDVELRCDPISGHTALYWYRQSLGQGLEFLIYFQGNSAPDKSGLPSDRFSAERTGGSVSTLTIQRTQQEDSAVYLCASSYGQVTGELFFGEGSRLTVL.

This sequence joins TRBV25-1 and TRBJ1-3; D not certain. The V end lost 10 bases, the J end lost 0 bases, and 10 bases lay between the germline ends. Germline CDR1 reads MGHDK; CDR2 reads SYGVNS. The length of the CDR3 is 13 residues. The CDR3 bases are TGTGCCACCGCTACTATCTCTGGAAACACCATATATTTT. This translates into CATATISGNTIYF.

The chain recombines TRBV18 with TRBJ2-2; D is unclear. Germline V gives CDR1 KGHSH, CDR2 LQKENI. The germline V and J ends were trimmed by 3 bases and 4 bases, with 6 bases remaining between them. CDR3 length: 13 residues. As DNA, the CDR3 is TGTGCCAGCTCACCGTTGAGCACCGGGGAGCTGTTTTTT. Protein sequence: CASSPLSTGELFF.

The V gene is TRBV7-9, the J gene TRBJ1-5; TRBD1 aligns across 9 bases. Per germline, CDR1 SEHNR and CDR2 FQNEAQ (reference sequence). The CDR3 covers 16 residues. V dropped 6 bases and J dropped 0; count of bases not matched to a gene: 6. As DNA, the CDR3 is TGTGCCAGCAGTTCGGACAGGGGAGATAGCAATCAGCCCCAGCATTTT. This translates into CASSSDRGDSNQPQHF.

This chain uses TRBV21-1 with TRBJ1-1. TRBV21-1 is a recognized pseudogene. This CDR3 region has 15 residues. The chain's CDR3 is CASRRWGAQYTEAFF. DNA for the CDR3: TGTGCCAGCCGGAGGTGGGGGGCGCAGTACACTGAAGCTTTCTTT.

The chain combines TRBV9 with TRBJ2-3, with D perhaps TRBD1 or TRBD2 (6 bases each). Germline V gene lookup returns CDR1 SGDLS and CDR2 YYNGEE. V shed 3 bases and J shed 2 bases, with 19 bases lying between them. There are 17 residues in the CDR3. CDR3 amino acids: CASSADSQGGNTDTQYF. CDR3 DNA sequence: TGTGCCAGCAGCGCGGACAGTCAAGGGGGGAACACAGATACGCAGTATTTT. Full variable domain (rest looked up from reference TRBV9 and TRBJ2-3): DSGVTQTPKHLITATGQRVTLRCSPRSGDLSVYWYQQSLDQGLQFLIQYYNGEERAKGNILERFSAQQFPDLHSELNLSSLELGDSALYFCASSADSQGGNTDTQYFGPGTRLTVL.

Written as DNA, the CDR3 is TGTGCCAGCAGTCCAGGGGGCGCCGGTGAAAAACTGTTTTTT. It specifies CASSPGGAGEKLFF. V is TRBV28 and J is TRBJ1-4; TRBD1 matches 8 bases. The CDR3 length is 14 residues. Trimming removed 5 bases from V and 7 bases from J; junction bases left unmatched: 6. The germline V gene encodes CDR1 MDHEN and CDR2 SYDVKM.

This clone was detected only once. V is TRBV7-9 and J is TRBJ2-2, with 7 positions matching TRBD1. Per germline, CDR1 SEHNR and CDR2 FQNEAQ (reference sequence). This CDR3 is built from 16 residues. V gave up 5 bases and J gave up 0 bases; unmatched junction bases: 6. The CDR3 reads CASSPRTGANTGELFF. The CDR3 nucleotides read TGTGCCAGCAGCCCTCGGACAGGAGCGAACACCGGGGAGCTGTTTTTT.

This clone was detected only once. This chain links TRBV7-8 with TRBJ2-3; 10 nucleotides agree with TRBD2. V was clipped by 3 bases and J by 3 bases; unmatched bases: 3. Germline V gives CDR1 SGHVS, CDR2 FQNEAQ. The CDR3 covers 15 residues. The chain's CDR3 is CASSFSGGGTDTQYF. The CDR3 region has the DNA TGTGCCAGCAGCTTCAGCGGGGGGGGAACAGATACGCAGTATTTT.

V gene TRBV19 combines with J gene TRBJ2-1; D is unclear. The germline CDR1 and CDR2 sequences are LNHDA and SQIVND (reference sequence). The CDR3 extends over 13 amino acids. Trimming stripped 4 bases from V and 2 bases from J, with 6 bases between. The CDR3 nucleotides read TGTGCCAGTAGTACGGCTACCTACAATGAGCAGTTCTTC. Protein: CASSTATYNEQFF.

The rearrangement uses TRBV6-5 and TRBJ1-2; D is unclear. V lost 5 bases to trimming and J lost 4 bases, with 14 bases between them. The germline CDR1 and CDR2 sequences are MNHEY and SVGAGI. The CDR3 sequence is 14 residues long. The chain's CDR3 is CASSQNSFSYGYTF. The CDR3 region has the DNA TGTGCCAGCAGTCAAAATTCGTTTAGCTATGGCTACACCTTC.

This chain joins TRBV7-6 and TRBJ2-1; perhaps TRBD1 as D (6 bases). The CDR3 covers 15 residues. Trimming removed 1 base at V and 2 bases at J, with 9 bases between. Germline CDR1 and CDR2: SGHVS and FNYEAQ. This CDR3 reads CASSLVKGAYNEQFF. In DNA form, the CDR3 reads TGTGCCAGCAGCTTAGTTAAGGGGGCCTACAATGAGCAGTTCTTC. The full variable domain, completed using reference TRBV7-6 and TRBJ2-1, is GAGVSQSPRYKVTKRGQDVALRCDPISGHVSLYWYRQALGQGPEFLTYFNYEAQQDKSGLPNDRFSAERPEGSISTLTIQRTEQRDSAMYRCASSLVKGAYNEQFFGPGTRLTVL.

This CDR3 is CASSLYTGNTEAFF. DNA for the CDR3: TGTGCCAGCAGTTTATATACAGGGAACACTGAAGCTTTCTTT. V and J are TRBV28 and TRBJ1-1; D might be TRBD1 (5 bases). V lost 1 base and J lost 1, with 7 bases in between. The CDR3 extends over 14 amino acids. Germline V gene sequence: CDR1 MDHEN, CDR2 SYDVKM.

The gene calls are TRBV5-5 and TRBJ2-2; tentatively, D is TRBD2 (6 bases). The CDR3 contains 13 residues. V dropped 0 bases and J dropped 7 bases, with 7 bases sitting between them. From germline, CDR1 is SGHKS and CDR2 YYEKEE (reference sequence). The CDR3: CASSLAGGGELFF. CDR3 DNA: TGTGCCAGCAGCTTGGCCGGGGGCGGGGAGCTGTTTTTT.

V usage is TRBV7-9 and J usage is TRBJ2-7; the match to TRBD1 covers 10 bases. Trimming at V came to 3 bases and at J to 5 bases, leaving 4 bases not matched to a gene. The germline CDR1 and CDR2 sequences are SEHNR and FQNEAQ (reference sequence). The CDR3 has 14 residues. The CDR3 loop reads CASSLMTGGNEQYF. Written as DNA, the CDR3 is TGTGCCAGCAGCTTGATGACAGGGGGCAACGAGCAGTACTTC.

The chain has TRBV7-2 and TRBJ2-7; D unresolved. This CDR3 comprises 12 residues. V lost 5 bases to trimming and J lost 6 bases, with 11 bases between them. In germline, CDR1 is SGHTA, CDR2 FQGNSA. The CDR3 sequence: CASSNSWGEQYF. The DNA of the CDR3 is TGTGCCAGCAGCAATAGCTGGGGCGAGCAGTACTTC. Together with reference TRBV7-2 and TRBJ2-7, the CDR3 gives the full variable domain: GAGVSQSPSNKVTEKGKDVELRCDPISGHTALYWYRQSLGQGLEFLIYFQGNSAPDKSGLPSDRFSAERTGGSVSTLTIQRTQQEDSAVYLCASSNSWGEQYFGPGTRLTVT.

The chain combines TRBV11-2 with TRBJ2-7; 9 bases fit TRBD2. CDR1 is SGHAT, CDR2 FQNNGV, per germline. CDR3 size: 15 residues. Trimming cost V 1 base and J 3 bases; bases outside gene matches: 4. As DNA, the CDR3 is TGTGCCAGCAGCTTAGGGCGGGGGGGCCTCTACGAGCAGTACTTC. It translates to CASSLGRGGLYEQYF.

V and J are TRBV25-1 and TRBJ1-3; D is unclear. CDR1 MGHDK and CDR2 SYGVNS come from the germline V gene. The CDR3 is 14 residues long. V was trimmed by 2 bases and J by 0 bases, leaving 5 bases between them. CDR3 nucleotides: TGTGCCAGCAGTGAACTTCTCTCTGGAAACACCATATATTTT. Translation gives CASSELLSGNTIYF.